This TCR beta chain was identified in a study of cytomegalovirus exposure and HLA in healthy donors. 13 Jbeta primers and 60 Vbeta primers were used for the PCR. Method: immunoSEQ multiplex PCR; TCRdb's copy keeps in-frame clones and lacks some. Its listing shows roughly 120,000 clones. Germline V gene data show CDR1 as SGHVS and CDR2 as FNYEAQ. Trimming took off 3 bases at V and 5 bases at J, with 8 bases between the two ends. There are 13 residues in the CDR3. Sequenced sample: PBMCs. The chain employs TRBV7-6 and TRBJ1-5; D is unresolved. The receptor was derived from a man between 18 and 29 years old in good health and CMV-seronegative. CDR3 sequence (DNA): TGTGCCAGCAGCTTCCAGGCAGATCAGCCCCAGCATTTT. Amino acid sequence: CASSFQADQPQHF.